This paragraph reports one T cell receptor (beta chain). The data originate from a study of cytomegalovirus exposure and HLA in healthy donors. Using immunoSEQ multiplex PCR, the repertoire was profiled, and TCRdb retains in-frame clones only, with some absent. Here the sample spans fewer than 250,000 clones, about 83% being singletons. The CDR3 is 14 residues long. J was trimmed by 2 bases and V by 3 bases; bases with no gene match: 4. Germline CDR1 and CDR2: SGHTS and YDEGEE. The rearrangement uses TRBV5-8 and TRBJ2-5, with TRBD2 matching over 7 bases. This clonotype originated in a man younger than 35 in good health and CMV-seronegative. The sequenced sample was PBMCs. CDR3 loop: CASSWEGKQETQYF. The CDR3 DNA reads TGTGCCAGCAGCTGGGAGGGGAAACAAGAGACCCAGTACTTC.